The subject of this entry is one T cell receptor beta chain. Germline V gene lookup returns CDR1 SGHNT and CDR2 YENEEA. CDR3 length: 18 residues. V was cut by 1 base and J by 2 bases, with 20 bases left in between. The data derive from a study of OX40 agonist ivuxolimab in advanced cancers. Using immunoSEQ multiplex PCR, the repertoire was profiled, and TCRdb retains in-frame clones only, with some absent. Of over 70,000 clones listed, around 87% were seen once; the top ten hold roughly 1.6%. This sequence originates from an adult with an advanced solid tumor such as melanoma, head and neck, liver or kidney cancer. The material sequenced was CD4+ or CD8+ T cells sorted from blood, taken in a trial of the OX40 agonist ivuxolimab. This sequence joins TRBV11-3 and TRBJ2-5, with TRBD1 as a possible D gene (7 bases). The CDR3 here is CASSLGLARGTEQETQYF. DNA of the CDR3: TGTGCCAGCAGCTTAGGTCTGGCGCGCGGGACAGAGCAAGAGACCCAGTACTTC.